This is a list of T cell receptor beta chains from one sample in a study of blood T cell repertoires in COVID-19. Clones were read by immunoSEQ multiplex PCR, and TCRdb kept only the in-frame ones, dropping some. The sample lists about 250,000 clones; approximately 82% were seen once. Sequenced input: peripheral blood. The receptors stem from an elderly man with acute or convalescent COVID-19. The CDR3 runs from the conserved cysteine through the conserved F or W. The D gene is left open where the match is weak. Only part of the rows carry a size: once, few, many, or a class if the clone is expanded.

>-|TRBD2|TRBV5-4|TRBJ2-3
TGTGCCAGCAGTCCAACCGGGAGGAGGGTCACAGATACGCAGTATTTT
CASSPTGRRVTDTQYF
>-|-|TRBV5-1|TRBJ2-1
TGCGCCAGCAGCTTGGATTCCTTCGACTATGAGCAGTTCTTC
CASSLDSFDYEQFF
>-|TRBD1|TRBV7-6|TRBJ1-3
TGTGCCAGCAGCCACCCTACAGGGGGAGGAAACACCATATATTTT
CASSHPTGGGNTIYF
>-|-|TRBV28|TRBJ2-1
TGTGCCAGCAGTTTAGTATCTGAGCAGTTCTTC
CASSLVSEQFF
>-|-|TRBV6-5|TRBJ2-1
TGTGCCAGCAGACCCTTGACAGGTAAAAATGAGCAGTTCTTC
CASRPLTGKNEQFF
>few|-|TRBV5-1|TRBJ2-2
TGCGCCAGCAGCTTGTGGAGCCTCGGGGAGCTGTTTTTT
CASSLWSLGELFF
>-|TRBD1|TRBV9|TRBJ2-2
TGTGCCAGCAGCGTAGGTTCTCAGGGGGTGAACACCGGGGAGCTGTTTTTT
CASSVGSQGVNTGELFF
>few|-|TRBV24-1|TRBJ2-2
TGTGCCACCAGTGATTTCCCGGGGAGAATGGACGGGGAGCTGTTTTTT
CATSDFPGRMDGELFF
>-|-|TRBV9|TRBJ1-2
TGTGCCAGCAGCGAAGGACAGACCCCTACTGGCTACACCTTC
CASSEGQTPTGYTF
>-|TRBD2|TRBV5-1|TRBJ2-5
TGCGCCAGCAGCCCGAAGACTAGCGGGGGCGTAGAGACCCAGTACTTC
CASSPKTSGGVETQYF
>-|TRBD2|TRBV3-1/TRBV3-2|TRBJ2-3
TGTGCCAGCAGCCAACCTCAACTAGCGGGGGGACGATCGCAGTATTTT
CASSQPQLAGGRSQYF
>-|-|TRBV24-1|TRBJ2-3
TGTGCCACCGGCGGGGGCGGCACAGATACGCAGTATTTT
CATGGGGTDTQYF
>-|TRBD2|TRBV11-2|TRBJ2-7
TGTGCCAGCAGCTTAGTAGGGAGCGGGAGTGTAGGTTCCTACGAGCAGTACTTC
CASSLVGSGSVGSYEQYF
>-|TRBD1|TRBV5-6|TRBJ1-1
TGTGCCAGCAGCTTGGGGCACAGGGGAAGCGGAACTGAAGCTTTCTTT
CASSLGHRGSGTEAFF
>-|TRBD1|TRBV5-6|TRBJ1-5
TGTGCCAGCAGCTTGTACAGGGGACAAAATCAGCCCCAGCATTTT
CASSLYRGQNQPQHF
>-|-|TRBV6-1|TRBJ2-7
TGTGCCAGCAGTGAAGCGGGGGCGCGCCACGAGCAGTACTTC
CASSEAGARHEQYF
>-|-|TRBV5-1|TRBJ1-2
TGCGCCAGCAGCTTGTCGACAGACCAGAATGGCTACACCTTC
CASSLSTDQNGYTF
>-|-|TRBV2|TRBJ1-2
TGTGCCAGCAGTGGTAGGACAGCATCCAACTATGGCTACACCTTC
CASSGRTASNYGYTF
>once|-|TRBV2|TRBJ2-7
TGTGCCAGCAGCCGACAGTCCTACGAGCAGTACTTC
CASSRQSYEQYF
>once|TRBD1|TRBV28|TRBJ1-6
TGTGCCAGCAGTTTGGAAGGGGGCAGGAATTCACCCCTCCACTTT
CASSLEGGRNSPLHF
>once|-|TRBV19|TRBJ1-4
TGTGCCAGTAACCCACCCGGTACAACTAATGAAAAACTGTTTTTT
CASNPPGTTNEKLFF
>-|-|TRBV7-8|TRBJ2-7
TGTGCCAGCAGCTTACTAACGGGCAGCGGGTCCCACGAGCAGTACTTC
CASSLLTGSGSHEQYF
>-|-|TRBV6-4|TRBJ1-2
TGTGCCAGCAGCCTCGATCAGGGGTATGGCTACACCTTC
CASSLDQGYGYTF
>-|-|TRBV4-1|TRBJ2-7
TGCGCCAGCAGCCAAGTCGGGGTTGCGAGCGGTAGCGGATACGAGCAGTACTTC
CASSQVGVASGSGYEQYF
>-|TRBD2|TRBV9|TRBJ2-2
TGTGCCAGCGGGGGGGTGTACAACACCGGGGAGCTGTTTTTT
CASGGVYNTGELFF
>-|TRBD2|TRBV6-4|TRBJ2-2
TGTGCCACCAAAAGCGTCCCGGGACTAGGGGCCGGGGAGCTGTTTTTT
CATKSVPGLGAGELFF
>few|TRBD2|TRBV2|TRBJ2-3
TGTGCCAGCAGTACGGGACTAGCGGGGGAAACAGATACGCAGTATTTT
CASSTGLAGETDTQYF
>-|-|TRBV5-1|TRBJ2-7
TGCGCCAGCAGCTATTTTGGGCCCGAAAACTCCTACGAGCAGTACTTC
CASSYFGPENSYEQYF
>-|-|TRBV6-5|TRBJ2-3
TGTGCCAGCAGTCCTTTCAGCACAGATACGCAGTATTTT
CASSPFSTDTQYF
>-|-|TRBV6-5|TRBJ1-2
TGTGCCAGCAGTTACTCTTGGGCTTTTGGCTACACCTTC
CASSYSWAFGYTF
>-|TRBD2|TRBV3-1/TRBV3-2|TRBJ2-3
TGTGCCAGCAGGGAAAGCTTAGCGGGTACGCAGTATTTT
CASRESLAGTQYF
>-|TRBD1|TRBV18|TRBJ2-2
TGTGCCAGCTCCCCGGGACAGGGCCTCACCGGGGAGCTGTTTTTT
CASSPGQGLTGELFF
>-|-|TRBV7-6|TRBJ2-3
TGTGCCAGCAGCCCGGTAATGACAGATACGCAGTATTTT
CASSPVMTDTQYF
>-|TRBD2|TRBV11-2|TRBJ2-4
TGTGCCAGCAGCTTAGATTCGGCTAGCGGGGGTCATTTGGCCAAAAACATTCAGTACTTC
CASSLDSASGGHLAKNIQYF
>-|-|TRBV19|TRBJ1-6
TGTGCCAGTATGGATTTGGGCGACCGTTCACCCCTCCACTTT
CASMDLGDRSPLHF
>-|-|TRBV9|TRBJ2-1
TGTGCCAGCAGCCCGAGTGGCAATGAGCAGTTCTTC
CASSPSGNEQFF
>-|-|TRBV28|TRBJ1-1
TGTGCCAGCGCCCGTAGGGGGACAAACTTGAACACTGAAGCTTTCTTT
CASARRGTNLNTEAFF
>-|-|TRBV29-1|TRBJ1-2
TGCAGCGTTGGGGGGCTTTGGGGCTACACCTTC
CSVGGLWGYTF
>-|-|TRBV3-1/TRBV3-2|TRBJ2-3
TGTGCCAGCAGCCAATCCCACAGGGTTAGGGGCACAGATACGCAGTATTTT
CASSQSHRVRGTDTQYF
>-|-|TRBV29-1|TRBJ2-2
TGCAGCGGAAAGTCCGGGGATAGGACCGGGGAGCTGTTTTTT
CSGKSGDRTGELFF
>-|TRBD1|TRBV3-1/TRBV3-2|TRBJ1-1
TGTGCCAGCAGCCCAGGGGGACAGATCCACACTGAAGCTTTCTTT
CASSPGGQIHTEAFF
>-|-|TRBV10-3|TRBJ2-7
TGTGCCGCCTCCGGGTCCTCCGAGGGCGAGCAGTACTTC
CAASGSSEGEQYF
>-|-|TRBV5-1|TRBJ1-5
TGCGCCAGCAGCCCCGCGGCAGGGGATCAGCCCCAGCATTTT
CASSPAAGDQPQHF
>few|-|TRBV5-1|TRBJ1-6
TGCGCCAGCAGCTTGGGAGGAGGGGATTCACCCCTCCACTTT
CASSLGGGDSPLHF
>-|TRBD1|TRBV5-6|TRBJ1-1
TGTGCCAGCAGGAGGGGGCGGTCCAGTACTGAAGCTTTCTTT
CASRRGRSSTEAFF
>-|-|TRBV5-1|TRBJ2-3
TGCGCCAGCAGCCCCCGTTTGTCCGGAGATACGCAGTATTTT
CASSPRLSGDTQYF
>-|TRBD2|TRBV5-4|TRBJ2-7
TGTGCCAGCAGTCTTGGGAGGGGCGGCGCCTACGAGCAGTACTTC
CASSLGRGGAYEQYF
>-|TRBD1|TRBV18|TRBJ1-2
TGTGCCAGCTCTCAATCCGGGACAGCGAACTATGGCTACACCTTC
CASSQSGTANYGYTF
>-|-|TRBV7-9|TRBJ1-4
TGTGCCAGCAGCTTACCGGCAACTAATGAAAAACTGTTTTTT
CASSLPATNEKLFF
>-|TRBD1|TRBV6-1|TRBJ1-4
TGTGCCAGCAGTGCCAGCTCCAGGGGGCCGAAGGAAAAACTGTTTTTT
CASSASSRGPKEKLFF
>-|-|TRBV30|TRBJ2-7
TGTGCCTGGGGAAGCAGGGCCTACGAGCAGTACTTC
CAWGSRAYEQYF
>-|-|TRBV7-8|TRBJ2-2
TGTGCCAGCAGCATGGACTCATCCCGAAACACCGGGGAGCTGTTTTTT
CASSMDSSRNTGELFF
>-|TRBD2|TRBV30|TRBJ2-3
TGTGCCTGGAGGCTCGGACTAGCGGGGCCAAAGGGGCACACAGATACGCAGTATTTT
CAWRLGLAGPKGHTDTQYF
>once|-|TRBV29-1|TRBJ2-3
TGCAGCGGGGGGAGAGGGTTCGGTACGCAGTATTTT
CSGGRGFGTQYF
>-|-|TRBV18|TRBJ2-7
TGTGCCAGCTCACCACCATCAGGTCCCTACGAGCAGTACTTC
CASSPPSGPYEQYF
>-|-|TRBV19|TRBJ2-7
TGTGCCAGTAGTATAGTACGGGGAACCTACGAGCAGTACTTC
CASSIVRGTYEQYF
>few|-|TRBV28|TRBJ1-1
TGTGCCAGCAGTTCGACAGGCAAGAACACTGAAGCTTTCTTT
CASSSTGKNTEAFF
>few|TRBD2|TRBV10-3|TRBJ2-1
TGTGCCATCAGTGAGGCCCTAGCGGGAGGGCTCTACAATGAGCAGTTCTTC
CAISEALAGGLYNEQFF
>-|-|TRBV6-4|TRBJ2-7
TGTGCCAGCAGTGACAACAGGGATTCCGAGCAGTACTTC
CASSDNRDSEQYF
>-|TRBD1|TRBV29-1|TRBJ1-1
TGCAGCGTGGACAGGGGACTCACTGAAGCTTTCTTT
CSVDRGLTEAFF